This T cell receptor (beta chain) was retrieved from a study of blood T cell repertoires in COVID-19. Clones were sequenced by immunoSEQ multiplex PCR, and TCRdb holds only the in-frame ones, with some missing. The table records over 250,000 clones, roughly nine tenths of them present only once. A remark on this clone: This same CDR3 is encoded by further DNA sequences in the sample.

The CDR3 runs to 16 residues. Germline loops: CDR1 SGHAT, CDR2 FQDESV (reference sequence). V lost 5 bases, J lost 5 bases, and 6 bases stayed unmatched. The TCR comes from a man aged 50 to 60 with acute or convalescent COVID-19. Sequences were obtained from peripheral blood. V is TRBV11-1 and J is TRBJ2-3; 14 bases line up with TRBD2. The CDR3 spells CASSPRTSGGQDTQYF. CDR3 bases: TGTGCCAGCAGCCCCAGGACTAGCGGGGGGCAAGATACGCAGTATTTT.